This T cell receptor (beta chain) originates from a study of cytomegalovirus exposure and HLA in healthy donors. The germline gives CDR1 SGHVS, CDR2 FNYEAQ. There are 15 residues in the CDR3. Losses at the gene ends were 5 bases for V and 4 bases for J; bases not matched to a gene: 7. Primers: 60 Vbeta forward and 13 Jbeta reverse. The protocol was immunoSEQ multiplex PCR, while the TCRdb copy is restricted to in-frame clones and leaves out a portion. The table records approximately 140,000 clones, about 80% of them present only once. Regarding this clone: The antigen is not known.

Study observations and caveats: A few CMV-associated chains were confirmed in vitro to be specific for CMV antigens. A list of 150 to 200 TCR beta chains associated with cytomegalovirus was given. In an earlier analysis, most TCR beta V segments were productive about 87% or about 30% of the time.

The sequence was collected from a girl aged 2 to 10 in good health and CMV-seronegative. Source material: PBMCs. V and J are TRBV7-6 and TRBJ2-1, with TRBD1 identical over 8 bases. DNA of the CDR3: TGTGCCAGCAGCCTAGGACAGGGCGGGTACAATGAGCAGTTCTTC. Residues: CASSLGQGGYNEQFF.